The clone carrying this T cell receptor beta chain has a count of ten or more. As yet, its antigen is unknown. The CDR3 sequence is 15 residues long. V was pared by 4 bases and J by 2 bases, with 2 bases of the junction left unmatched. Germline loops: CDR1 LGHNA, CDR2 YNFKEQ. The entry originates in a study of T-cell reconstitution after alpha-beta-depleted transplantation in children. Whole-study findings and limits: Several hundred expanded graft clones reportedly were the source of alpha-beta T cells about two months after transplant.

Unique molecular identifiers featured in how the TCRbeta library was prepared. TCRdb re-called the PCR reads through MiXCR, storing one row per CDR3 protein. Here the sample spans around 300,000 distinct CDR3 sequences, around 9.1% being singletons. V and J are TRBV4-2 and TRBJ2-2; 9 positions match TRBD1. The starting material was PBMCs, obtained before TCRalphabeta/CD19-depleted stem cell transplant. The sequence came from a boy younger than two with acute myeloid leukemia, due to receive a stem cell transplant. CDR3: CASSPGQGNTGELFF. The CDR3 DNA reads as TGTGCCAGCAGCCCGGGACAGGGAAACACCGGGGAGCTGTTTTTT.